A selection of T cell receptor beta chains follows, all from one sample in a study of blood T cell repertoires in COVID-19. Produced via immunoSEQ multiplex PCR; TCRdb's table is partial and in-frame only. The table includes 200,000 to 250,000 clones, under 85% detected once. The sequencing input was peripheral blood. These receptors all stem from a woman aged 25 to 39 with COVID-19, enrolled during active disease. The conserved cysteine and the conserved F or W are not part of the CDR3 here. Where a row states a size, it is once, few, many or the class of an expanded clone; other rows omit it.

once	TRBJ1-1	TRBV20-1	SASDNTGGRAF
NA	TRBJ1-5	TRBV9	ASSVGASNQPQH
NA	TRBJ1-1	TRBV7-9	ASSFSSTEAF
NA	TRBJ2-5	TRBV5-1	ASSPGGLQETQY
NA	TRBJ1-1	TRBV27	ASSPQGLGMNTEAF
NA	TRBJ2-2	TRBV30	AWTSGTSGGNTGELF
NA	TRBJ2-1	TRBV7-3	ASSLTGTGERNEQF
NA	TRBJ2-6	TRBV7-7	ALGAPGANVLT
once	TRBJ1-5	TRBV10-3	AIRGTGADQPQH
once	TRBJ1-2	TRBV12-3/TRBV12-4	ASKDRNYGYT
few	TRBJ1-1	TRBV5-4	ASSSAGGTGSVEAF
once	TRBJ1-2	TRBV5-4	ASSLDSVEGGYT
NA	TRBJ2-7	TRBV3-1/TRBV3-2	ASSQVTSGSEQY
few	TRBJ2-1	TRBV9	ASSGTFNEQF
NA	TRBJ2-1	TRBV10-3	AISVKLGHEQF
NA	TRBJ2-2	TRBV4-3	ASRRGESTGELF
NA	TRBJ1-1	TRBV7-9	ASSLAFGANTEAF
NA	TRBJ2-2	TRBV29-1	SVAGTSVTGELF
NA	TRBJ2-5	TRBV15	ATSSPLRGRTQY
NA	TRBJ2-2	TRBV9	ASSGRTSGGLIANTGELF
NA	TRBJ2-6	TRBV5-4	ASSLGGGTTGSGANVLT
NA	TRBJ1-5	TRBV6-5	ASRQGAEGQPQH
NA	TRBJ2-7	TRBV9	ASSEGGLAGYEQY
NA	TRBJ1-5	TRBV6-2/TRBV6-3	ASSPHGTGVSQPQH
few	TRBJ2-2	TRBV11-2	ASRSTSGRAFGGELF
NA	TRBJ2-5	TRBV5-1	ASTGGAGLAAETQY
NA	TRBJ2-1	TRBV2	ASNSGSYNEQF
NA	TRBJ1-3	TRBV21-1	ASSKEYRSSSGNTIY
NA	TRBJ2-3	TRBV9	ASSVGASGATDTQY
NA	TRBJ1-1	TRBV5-4	ASSFGAGGHTEAF
NA	TRBJ2-7	TRBV4-3	ASSQDLVQAYEQY
NA	TRBJ1-2	TRBV12-3/TRBV12-4	ASSFWTGSGYT
NA	TRBJ2-7	TRBV6-6	ASSGPGTGDYEQY
NA	TRBJ2-5	TRBV11-2	ASSSGSRQETQY
NA	TRBJ1-6	TRBV19	ASMGQGARNSPLH
NA	TRBJ1-1	TRBV7-8	ASSRGGTEAF
NA	TRBJ2-5	TRBV7-3	ASSHGSSAQETQY
NA	TRBJ1-2	TRBV9	ASSSQTGVVGYT
NA	TRBJ2-7	TRBV6-5	ASSTGRTTYEQY
NA	TRBJ1-5	TRBV7-8	ASSLERFSNQPQH
NA	TRBJ2-3	TRBV28	ASSLPGNVDTQY
NA	TRBJ2-7	TRBV27	ASSLSAPAYEQY
NA	TRBJ2-3	TRBV5-1	ASSFLAGGADTQY
NA	TRBJ2-1	TRBV27	ASSFLTYNEQF
once	TRBJ1-1	TRBV6-5	ASRKQGAHTEAF
NA	TRBJ2-6	TRBV6-6	ASSPRGRGANVLT
NA	TRBJ2-5	TRBV3-1/TRBV3-2	ASSQDWGQGEETQY
once	TRBJ2-2	TRBV19	ASSIPPSGLNTGELF
NA	TRBJ2-2	TRBV19	ASSILTGGTGELF
NA	TRBJ1-2	TRBV6-6	ASSYSSSYGYT
NA	TRBJ2-1	TRBV19	ASSYASGSSYNEQF
few	TRBJ1-5	TRBV6-6	ASSYLNQPQH
NA	TRBJ1-4	TRBV19	ASTPGTGFSNEKLF